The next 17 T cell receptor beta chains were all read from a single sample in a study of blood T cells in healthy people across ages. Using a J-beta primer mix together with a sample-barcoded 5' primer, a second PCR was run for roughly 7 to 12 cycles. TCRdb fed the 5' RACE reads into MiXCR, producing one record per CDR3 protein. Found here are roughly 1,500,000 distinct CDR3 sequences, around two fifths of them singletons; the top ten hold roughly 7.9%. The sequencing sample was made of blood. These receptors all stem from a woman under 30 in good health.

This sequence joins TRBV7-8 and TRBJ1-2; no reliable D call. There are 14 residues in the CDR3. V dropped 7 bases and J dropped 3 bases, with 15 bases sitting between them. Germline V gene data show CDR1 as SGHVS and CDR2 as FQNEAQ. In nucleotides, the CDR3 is TGTGCCAGCACGGGTCAGGACTGGCACTATGGCTACACCTTC. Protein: CASTGQDWHYGYTF.

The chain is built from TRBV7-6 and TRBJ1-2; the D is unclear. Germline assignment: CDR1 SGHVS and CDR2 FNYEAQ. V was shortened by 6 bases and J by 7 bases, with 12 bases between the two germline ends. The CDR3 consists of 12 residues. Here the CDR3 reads CASRDPGGGYTF. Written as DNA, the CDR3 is TGTGCCAGCAGAGACCCCGGCGGTGGCTACACCTTC.

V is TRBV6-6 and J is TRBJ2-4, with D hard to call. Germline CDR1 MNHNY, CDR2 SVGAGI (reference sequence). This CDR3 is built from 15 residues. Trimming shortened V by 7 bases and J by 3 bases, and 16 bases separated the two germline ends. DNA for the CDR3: TGTGCCAGCAACCGGGTTAGCTTTGGCAAAAACATTCAGTACTTC. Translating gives CASNRVSFGKNIQYF.

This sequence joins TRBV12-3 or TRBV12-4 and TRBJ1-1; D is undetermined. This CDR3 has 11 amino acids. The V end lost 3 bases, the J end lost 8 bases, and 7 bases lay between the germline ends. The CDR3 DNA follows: TGTGCCAGCAGTTTGGTGCGGGAAGCTTTCTTT. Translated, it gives CASSLVREAFF.

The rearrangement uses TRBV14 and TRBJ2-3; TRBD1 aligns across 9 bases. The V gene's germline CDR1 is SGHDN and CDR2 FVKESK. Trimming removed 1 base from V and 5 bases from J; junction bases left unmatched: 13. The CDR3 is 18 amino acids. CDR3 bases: TGTGCCAGCAGCCAAGGCTTCCCGGGACAGGGTCCTGGAGATACGCAGTATTTT. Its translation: CASSQGFPGQGPGDTQYF.

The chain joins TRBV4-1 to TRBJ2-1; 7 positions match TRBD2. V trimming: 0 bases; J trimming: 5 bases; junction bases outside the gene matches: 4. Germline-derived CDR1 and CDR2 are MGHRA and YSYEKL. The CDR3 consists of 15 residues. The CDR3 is CASSQEGGSNNEQFF. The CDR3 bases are TGCGCCAGCAGCCAAGAGGGCGGGAGCAACAATGAGCAGTTCTTC.

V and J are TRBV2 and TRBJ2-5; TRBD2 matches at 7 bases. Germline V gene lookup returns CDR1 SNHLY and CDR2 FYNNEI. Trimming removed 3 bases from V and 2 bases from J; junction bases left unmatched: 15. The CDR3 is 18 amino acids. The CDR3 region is CASSDISLVGGKQETQYF. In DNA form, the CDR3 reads TGTGCCAGCAGTGATATTTCCCTAGTCGGGGGGAAACAAGAGACCCAGTACTTC.

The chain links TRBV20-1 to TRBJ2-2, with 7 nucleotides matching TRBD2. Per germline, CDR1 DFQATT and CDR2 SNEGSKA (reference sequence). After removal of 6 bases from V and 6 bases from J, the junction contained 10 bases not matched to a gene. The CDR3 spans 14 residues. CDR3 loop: CSALGSAGAGELFF. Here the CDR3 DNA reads TGCAGTGCCTTAGGTTCCGCGGGGGCCGGGGAGCTGTTTTTT.

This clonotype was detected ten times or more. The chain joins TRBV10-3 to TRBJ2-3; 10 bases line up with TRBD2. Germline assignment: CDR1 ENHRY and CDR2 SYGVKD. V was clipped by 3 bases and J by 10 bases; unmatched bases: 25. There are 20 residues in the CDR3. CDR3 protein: CAISDLSQAVALAGERAQYF. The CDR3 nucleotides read TGTGCCATCAGTGACCTTAGTCAGGCTGTCGCGCTAGCGGGAGAGAGGGCGCAGTATTTT.

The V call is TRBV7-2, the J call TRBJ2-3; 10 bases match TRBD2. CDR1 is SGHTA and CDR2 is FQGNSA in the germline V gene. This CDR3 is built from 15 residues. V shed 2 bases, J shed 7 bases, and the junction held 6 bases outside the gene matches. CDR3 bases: TGTGCCAGCAGCTTACAGCGGGAGGGGGGAAATACGCAGTATTTT. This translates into CASSLQREGGNTQYF.

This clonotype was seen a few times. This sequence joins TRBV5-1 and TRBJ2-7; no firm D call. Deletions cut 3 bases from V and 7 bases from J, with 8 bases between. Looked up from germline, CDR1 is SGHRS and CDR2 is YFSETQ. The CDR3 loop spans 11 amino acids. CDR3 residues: CASSSHQEQYF. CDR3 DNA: TGCGCCAGCAGCTCTCATCAAGAGCAGTACTTC.

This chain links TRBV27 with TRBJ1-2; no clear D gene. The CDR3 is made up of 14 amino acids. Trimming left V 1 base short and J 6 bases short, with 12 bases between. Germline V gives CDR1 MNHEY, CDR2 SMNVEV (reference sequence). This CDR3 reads CASSLLPPGDGYTF. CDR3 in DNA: TGTGCCAGCAGTTTATTGCCCCCCGGGGATGGCTACACCTTC.

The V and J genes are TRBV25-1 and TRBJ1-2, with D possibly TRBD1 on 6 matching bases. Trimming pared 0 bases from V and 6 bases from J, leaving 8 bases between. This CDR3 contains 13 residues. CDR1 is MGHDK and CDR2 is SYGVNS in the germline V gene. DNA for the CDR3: TGTGCCAGCAGTGAATATTACAGGGATGGCTACACCTTC. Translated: CASSEYYRDGYTF.

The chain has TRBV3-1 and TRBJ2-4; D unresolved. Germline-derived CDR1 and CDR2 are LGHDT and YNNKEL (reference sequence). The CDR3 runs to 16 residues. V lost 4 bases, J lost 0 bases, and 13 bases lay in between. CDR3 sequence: CASSPPSPLAKNIQYF. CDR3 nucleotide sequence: TGTGCCAGCAGCCCTCCTAGTCCCCTAGCCAAAAACATTCAGTACTTC.

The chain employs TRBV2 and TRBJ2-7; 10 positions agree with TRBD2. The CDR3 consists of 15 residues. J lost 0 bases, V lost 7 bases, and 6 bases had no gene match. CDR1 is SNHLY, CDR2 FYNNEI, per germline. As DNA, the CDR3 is TGTGCCAGCAAAATGACTAGCGGGCCCTCCTACGAGCAGTACTTC. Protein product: CASKMTSGPSYEQYF.

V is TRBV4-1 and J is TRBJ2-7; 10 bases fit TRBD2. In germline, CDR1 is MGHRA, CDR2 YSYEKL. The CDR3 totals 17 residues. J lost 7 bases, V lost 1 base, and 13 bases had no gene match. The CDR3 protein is CASSQARGLAGEGEQYF. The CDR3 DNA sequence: TGCGCCAGCAGCCAAGCCCGTGGGCTAGCGGGAGAGGGTGAGCAGTACTTC.

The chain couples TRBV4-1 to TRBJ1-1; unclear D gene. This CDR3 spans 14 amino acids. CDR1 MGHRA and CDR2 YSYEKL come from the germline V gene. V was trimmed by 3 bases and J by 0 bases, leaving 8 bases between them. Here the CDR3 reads CASSHQVMNTEAFF. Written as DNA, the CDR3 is TGCGCCAGCAGCCACCAAGTCATGAACACTGAAGCTTTCTTT.